This T cell receptor beta chain was recovered during a study of blood T cell repertoires in COVID-19. Assay: immunoSEQ multiplex PCR; the TCRdb copy retains only in-frame clones and omits some. The sample lists about 140,000 clones, 70% to 80% seen once, with approximately 9.9% in the top ten. The CDR3 runs to 15 residues. Germline V gene data show CDR1 as MNHEY and CDR2 as SVGEGT. Trimming stripped 0 bases from V and 5 bases from J, with 13 bases between. This TCR was recovered from a man aged 60-69 years who had recovered from COVID-19. Input material: peripheral blood. The V and J genes are TRBV6-2 or TRBV6-3 and TRBJ1-2; weak D call: TRBD1 (5 bases). The CDR3 sequence is CASSYSKETVYGYTF. The CDR3 DNA reads TGTGCCAGCAGTTACTCGAAGGAGACAGTTTATGGCTACACCTTC.